Sequencing of this TCR beta chain was carried out in a study of response to subunit inactivated influenza vaccine. Notes on the study in general: New T cells are recruited in small numbers by each seasonal influenza vaccination, according to the authors' suggestion.

The V segment lost 2 bases and the J segment 7 bases; nucleotides outside the gene matches: 4. CDR1 MNHEY and CDR2 SVGEGT come from the germline V gene. This CDR3 contains 16 residues. TCRdb itself ran the RT-PCR reads through MiXCR, one entry per CDR3 protein. The data contain roughly 160,000 distinct CDR3 sequences, approximately 11% of them singletons. This clonotype was seen only a few times. Its antigen is as yet unknown. Specimen: CD8+ T cells sorted from PBMCs, collected around 25 months after vaccination. This chain uses TRBV6-2 or TRBV6-3 with TRBJ2-1; 14 nucleotides match TRBD2. The sequence came from a man between 45 and 75 years old who received an inactivated influenza vaccine. CDR3: CASSYPGLAGANEQFF. The CDR3 DNA is TGTGCCAGCAGTTACCCGGGACTAGCGGGAGCGAATGAGCAGTTCTTC.